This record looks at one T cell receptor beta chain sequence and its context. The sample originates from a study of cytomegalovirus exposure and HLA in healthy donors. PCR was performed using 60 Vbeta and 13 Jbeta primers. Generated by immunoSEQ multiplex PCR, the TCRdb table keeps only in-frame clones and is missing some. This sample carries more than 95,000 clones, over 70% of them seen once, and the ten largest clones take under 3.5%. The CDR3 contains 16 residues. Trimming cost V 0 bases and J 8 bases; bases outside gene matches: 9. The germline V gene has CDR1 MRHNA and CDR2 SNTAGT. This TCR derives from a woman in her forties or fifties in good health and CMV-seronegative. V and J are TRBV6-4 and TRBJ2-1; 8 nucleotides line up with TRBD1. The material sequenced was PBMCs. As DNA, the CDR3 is TGTGCCAGCAGTGACTCGGGAAACAGGGGGGACGATGAGCAGTTCTTC. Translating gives CASSDSGNRGDDEQFF.